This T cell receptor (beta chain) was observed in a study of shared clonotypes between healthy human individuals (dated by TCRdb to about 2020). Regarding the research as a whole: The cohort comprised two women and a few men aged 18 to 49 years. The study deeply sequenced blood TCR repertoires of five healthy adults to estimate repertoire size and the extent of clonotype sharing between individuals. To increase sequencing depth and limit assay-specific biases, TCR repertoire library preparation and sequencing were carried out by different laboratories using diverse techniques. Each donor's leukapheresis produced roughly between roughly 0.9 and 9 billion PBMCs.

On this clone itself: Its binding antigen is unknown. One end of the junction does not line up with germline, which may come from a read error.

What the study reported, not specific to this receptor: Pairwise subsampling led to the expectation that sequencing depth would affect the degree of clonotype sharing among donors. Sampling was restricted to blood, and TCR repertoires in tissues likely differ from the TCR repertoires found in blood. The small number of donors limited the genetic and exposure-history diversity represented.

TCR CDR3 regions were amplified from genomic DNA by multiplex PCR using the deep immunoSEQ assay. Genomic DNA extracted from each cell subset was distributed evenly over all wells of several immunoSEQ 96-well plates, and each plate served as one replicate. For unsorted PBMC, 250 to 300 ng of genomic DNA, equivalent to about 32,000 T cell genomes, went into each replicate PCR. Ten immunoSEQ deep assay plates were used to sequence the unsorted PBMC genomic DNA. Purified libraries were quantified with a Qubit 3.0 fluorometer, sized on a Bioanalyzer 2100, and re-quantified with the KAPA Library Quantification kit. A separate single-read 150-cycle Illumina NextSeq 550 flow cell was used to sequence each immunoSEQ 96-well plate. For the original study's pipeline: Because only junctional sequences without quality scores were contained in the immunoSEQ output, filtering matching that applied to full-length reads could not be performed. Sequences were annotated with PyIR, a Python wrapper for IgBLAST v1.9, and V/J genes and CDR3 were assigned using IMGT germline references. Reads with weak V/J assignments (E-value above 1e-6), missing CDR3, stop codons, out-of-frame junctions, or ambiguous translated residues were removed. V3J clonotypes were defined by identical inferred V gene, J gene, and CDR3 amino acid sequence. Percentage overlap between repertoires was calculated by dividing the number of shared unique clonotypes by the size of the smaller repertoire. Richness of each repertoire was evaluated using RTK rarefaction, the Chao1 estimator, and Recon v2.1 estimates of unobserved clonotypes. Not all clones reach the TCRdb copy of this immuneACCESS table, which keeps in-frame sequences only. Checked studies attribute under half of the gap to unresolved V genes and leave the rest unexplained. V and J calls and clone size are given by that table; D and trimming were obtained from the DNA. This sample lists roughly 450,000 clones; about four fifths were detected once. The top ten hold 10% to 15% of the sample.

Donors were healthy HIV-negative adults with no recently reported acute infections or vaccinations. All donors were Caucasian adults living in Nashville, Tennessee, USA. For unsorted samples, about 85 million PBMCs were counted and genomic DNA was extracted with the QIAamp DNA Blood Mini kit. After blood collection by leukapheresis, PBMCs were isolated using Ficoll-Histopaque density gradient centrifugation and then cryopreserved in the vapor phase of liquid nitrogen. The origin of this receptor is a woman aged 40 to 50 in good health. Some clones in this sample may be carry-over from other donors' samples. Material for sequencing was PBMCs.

In nucleotides, the sequence is TGCGGGGGGAGGGTCTTGAACACCGGGGAGCTGTTTTTT. It codes for CGGRVLNTGELFF. Recombination linked TRBV11-2 to TRBJ2-2, with 7 middle bases fitting TRBD2. According to the germline V gene, CDR1 reads SGHAT and CDR2 reads FQNNGV. Including the terminal cysteine and phenylalanine, the CDR3 comprises 13 residues. CDR3 DNA is the only sequence kept; it has 39 bases, read in frame from the first base.